Here is one T cell receptor beta chain with its context. The sample is drawn from a study of cytotoxic CD8 clonotypes in ibrutinib-treated CLL. Measured with immunoSEQ multiplex PCR; TCRdb has only the in-frame clones, and not every one. The sample shows approximately 53,000 clones, approximately 87% of them seen only once. The TCR originated in a human donor with chronic lymphocytic leukemia. This specimen consisted of PBMCs, obtained after 24 months of ibrutinib treatment.

CDR3 bases: TGTGCCAGTAAGGGACAGGGCTATGGCTACACCTTC. Protein product: CASKGQGYGYTF. The V gene is TRBV19, the J gene TRBJ1-2; 9 nucleotides align to TRBD1. The CDR3 is made up of 12 amino acids. The V gene's germline CDR1 is LNHDA and CDR2 SQIVND (reference sequence). V lost 7 bases and J lost 4; bases outside the gene matches: 1.